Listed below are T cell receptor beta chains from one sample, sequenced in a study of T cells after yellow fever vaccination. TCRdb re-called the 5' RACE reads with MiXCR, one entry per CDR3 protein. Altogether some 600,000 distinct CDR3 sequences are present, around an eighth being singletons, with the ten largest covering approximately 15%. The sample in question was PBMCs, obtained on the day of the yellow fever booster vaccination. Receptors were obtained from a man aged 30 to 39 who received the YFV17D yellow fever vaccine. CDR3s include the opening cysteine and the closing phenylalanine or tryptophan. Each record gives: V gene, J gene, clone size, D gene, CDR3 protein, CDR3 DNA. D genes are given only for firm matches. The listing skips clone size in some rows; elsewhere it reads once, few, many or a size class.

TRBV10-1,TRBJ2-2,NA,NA,CASSESSGTGPTGELFF,TGCGCCAGCAGTGAGTCGTCGGGGACCGGTCCCACCGGGGAGCTGTTTTTT
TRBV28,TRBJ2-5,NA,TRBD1,CASSLFATGGLRETQYF,TGTGCCAGCAGTTTATTCGCAACAGGGGGCCTTCGTGAGACCCAGTACTTC
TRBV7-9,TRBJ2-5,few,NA,CASSLGISGETQYF,TGTGCCAGCAGCTTAGGGATAAGTGGAGAGACCCAGTACTTC
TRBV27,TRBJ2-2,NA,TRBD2,CASSFGTSPTGELFF,TGTGCCAGCAGTTTCGGGACTAGTCCCACCGGGGAGCTGTTTTTT
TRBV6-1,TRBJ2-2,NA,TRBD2,CASSSGVTNTGELFF,TGTGCCAGCAGTAGCGGGGTAACGAACACCGGGGAGCTGTTTTTT
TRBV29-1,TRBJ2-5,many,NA,CSVESTDFQETQYF,TGCAGCGTTGAATCAACAGACTTCCAAGAGACCCAGTACTTC
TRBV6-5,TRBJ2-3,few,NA,CASSFLDARDTQYF,TGTGCCAGCAGTTTCCTCGATGCGAGAGATACGCAGTATTTT
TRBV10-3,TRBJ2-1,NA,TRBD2,CAIRLDRGAGTSGTNEQFF,TGTGCCATCAGACTAGACAGGGGAGCCGGGACTAGCGGGACCAATGAGCAGTTCTTC
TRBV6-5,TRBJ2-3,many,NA,CASSYDEGPTDTQYF,TGTGCCAGCAGTTACGATGAGGGCCCCACAGATACGCAGTATTTT
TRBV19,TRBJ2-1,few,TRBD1,CASSSGQDYEQFF,TGTGCCAGTAGTTCGGGACAGGACTATGAGCAGTTCTTC
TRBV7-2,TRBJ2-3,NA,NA,CASRGSLSTDTQYF,TGTGCCAGCAGAGGTTCTCTGAGCACAGATACGCAGTATTTT
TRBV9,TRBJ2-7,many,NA,CASSVGQGPYEQYF,TGTGCCAGCAGCGTAGGCCAGGGGCCCTACGAGCAGTACTTC
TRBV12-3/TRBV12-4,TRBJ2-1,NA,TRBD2,CASSLAGLAGNEQFF,TGTGCCAGCAGCCTGGCCGGACTAGCGGGAAATGAGCAGTTCTTC
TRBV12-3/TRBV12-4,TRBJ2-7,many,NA,CASSWTDSSYEQYF,TGTGCCAGCAGTTGGACAGATAGCTCCTACGAGCAGTACTTC
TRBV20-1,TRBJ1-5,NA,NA,CSASLRGYNQPQHF,TGCAGTGCTAGTCTCAGGGGATACAATCAGCCCCAGCATTTT
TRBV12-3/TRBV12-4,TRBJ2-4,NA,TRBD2,CASSGGEADIQYF,TGTGCCAGCAGTGGGGGGGAGGCGGACATTCAGTACTTC
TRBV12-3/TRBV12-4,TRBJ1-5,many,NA,CASSFSGGNQPQHF,TGTGCCAGCAGTTTTTCAGGGGGCAATCAGCCCCAGCATTTT
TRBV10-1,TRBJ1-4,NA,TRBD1,CASSETNGQGASNEKLFF,TGCGCCAGCAGTGAGACTAACGGACAGGGGGCAAGTAATGAAAAACTGTTTTTT
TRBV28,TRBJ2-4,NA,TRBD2,CASSYLAGLAKNIQYF,TGTGCCAGCAGTTACTTAGCGGGTCTAGCCAAAAACATTCAGTACTTC
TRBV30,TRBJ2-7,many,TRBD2,CAWSGREGENDYYEQYF,TGTGCCTGGAGTGGACGGGAGGGGGAGAATGACTACTACGAGCAGTACTTC
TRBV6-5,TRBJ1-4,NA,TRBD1,CASSRQGNEKLFF,TGTGCCAGCAGCAGACAGGGTAATGAAAAACTGTTTTTT
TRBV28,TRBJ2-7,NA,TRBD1,CASSLSSTGGAEEQYF,TGTGCCAGCAGTTTATCCTCGACAGGGGGCGCGGAGGAGCAGTACTTC
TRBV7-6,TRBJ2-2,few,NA,CASSPGDRWAGELFF,TGTGCCAGCAGCCCTGGGGACCGGTGGGCCGGGGAGCTGTTTTTT
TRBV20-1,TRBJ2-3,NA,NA,CSAPPLGDTQYF,TGCAGTGCCCCTCCCTTGGGGGATACGCAGTATTTT
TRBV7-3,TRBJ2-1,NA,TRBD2,CASSPTSVPYDEQFF,TGTGCCAGCAGCCCCACTAGCGTCCCGTACGATGAGCAGTTCTTC
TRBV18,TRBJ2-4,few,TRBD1,CASSPSQGVDRVNIQYF,TGTGCCAGCTCACCGTCACAGGGGGTGGACCGTGTCAACATTCAGTACTTC
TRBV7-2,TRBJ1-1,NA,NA,CASSLHGSFYEAFF,TGTGCCAGCAGCCTCCATGGGTCTTTTTATGAAGCTTTCTTT
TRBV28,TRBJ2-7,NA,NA,CASSLNRAQYF,TGTGCCAGCAGTTTAAACAGGGCACAGTACTTC
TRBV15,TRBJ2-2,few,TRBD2,CATSSPPSGSDTGELFF,TGTGCCACCAGCAGCCCCCCCAGCGGGAGCGACACCGGGGAGCTGTTTTTT
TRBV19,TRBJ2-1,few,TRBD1,CASSSPGQGAYNEQFF,TGTGCCAGCAGTTCACCCGGACAGGGGGCCTACAATGAGCAGTTCTTC
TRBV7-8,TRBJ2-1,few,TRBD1,CASSPRDRSSYNEQFF,TGTGCCAGCAGCCCCAGGGACAGAAGCTCCTACAATGAGCAGTTCTTC
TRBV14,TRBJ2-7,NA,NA,CASSQEASIYEQYF,TGTGCCAGCAGCCAAGAGGCTAGCATCTACGAGCAGTACTTC
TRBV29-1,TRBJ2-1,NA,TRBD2,CSVRRGGRGHNEQFF,TGCAGCGTGCGACGGGGGGGACGCGGCCACAATGAGCAGTTCTTC
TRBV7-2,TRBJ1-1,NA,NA,CASSLETGKAFF,TGTGCCAGCAGCTTAGAGACTGGGAAGGCTTTCTTT
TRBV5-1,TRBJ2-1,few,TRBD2,CASSTRTSGAYNEQFF,TGCGCCAGCAGCACAAGGACTAGCGGGGCATACAATGAGCAGTTCTTC
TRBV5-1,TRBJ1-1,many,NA,CASSFGGRTEAFF,TGCGCCAGCAGCTTTGGAGGTCGGACTGAAGCTTTCTTT
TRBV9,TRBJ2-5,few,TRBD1,CASSGGGQGKQTQYF,TGTGCCAGCAGTGGAGGGGGACAGGGCAAACAGACCCAGTACTTC
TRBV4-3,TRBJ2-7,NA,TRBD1,CASSHQTGGGDEQYF,TGCGCCAGCAGCCATCAGACAGGGGGCGGGGACGAGCAGTACTTC
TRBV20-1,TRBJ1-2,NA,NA,CSARTDSFVGYTF,TGCAGTGCTAGAACGGATTCGTTTGTTGGCTACACCTTC